This TCR beta chain comes out of a study of T cells in Graves' hyperthyroidism and ophthalmopathy. This clonotype was recorded at least ten times. Amplification targeted TCR beta CDR3 regions from RNA transcripts. The primer set for the first-round RT-PCR of the TCR CDR3 was HTBI. TCRdb re-derived calls from the multiplex PCR reads in MiXCR, one entry per CDR3 protein. Among approximately 480,000 distinct CDR3 sequences, around 21% were seen once, and the ten largest hold more than 20%. The V and J ends lost 8 bases and 5 bases respectively, with 21 bases between them. Germline CDR1 SGHVS, CDR2 FNYEAQ. The CDR3 length is 15 residues.

The sample was blood. This sequence joins TRBV7-6 and TRBJ2-5; TRBD1 is a possible D gene (6 bases). The sequence was collected from a man between 18 and 29 years old with Graves' hyperthyroidism. The CDR3 DNA sequence: TGTGCCAGCGACCGTTTTCAGGGGATCCGGGAGACCCAGTACTTC. Amino acid sequence: CASDRFQGIRETQYF.